The rows below give T cell receptor beta chains drawn from one sample of a study of human T cells and chemical hapten exposure. From the RACE reads, TCRdb called clonotypes with MiXCR, one entry per CDR3 protein. The data contain 150,000 or so distinct CDR3 sequences, around 15% of them seen just once; the ten biggest clones take up about 1.7%. The source was whole blood, collected in connection with sensitization to the hapten diphenylcyclopropenone (DPC). These receptors came from a woman in her 30s with alopecia areata. Some clones in this sample may be carry-over from other donors' samples. Both conserved end residues are part of each CDR3. The D gene is left open where the match is weak. Some rows have no size entry. The others give once, few or many, or a class for an expanded clone.

>TRBV11-2|-|TRBJ2-7|many|13
CASSLATAYEQYF
TGTGCCAGCAGCTTGGCGACAGCCTACGAGCAGTACTTC
>TRBV30|-|TRBJ1-5|few|13
CAWAGAGNQPQHF
TGTGCCTGGGCAGGGGCGGGCAATCAGCCCCAGCATTTT
>TRBV12-3/TRBV12-4|-|TRBJ2-3|few|14
CASTERRHTDTQYF
TGTGCCAGCACCGAACGACGCCACACAGATACGCAGTATTTT
>TRBV5-5|-|TRBJ1-6|-|15
CASSLAGSDNSPLHF
TGTGCCAGCAGCCTTGCCGGGTCCGATAATTCACCCCTCCACTTT
>TRBV29-1|-|TRBJ2-7|-|12
CSVQQGSYEQYF
TGCAGCGTTCAACAGGGTTCCTACGAGCAGTACTTC
>TRBV7-9|TRBD1|TRBJ2-7|few|15
CASSFGTADSYEQYF
TGTGCCAGCAGCTTCGGGACAGCAGACTCCTACGAGCAGTACTTC
>TRBV18|-|TRBJ2-3|-|15
CATPPVGTSTDTQYF
TGTGCCACTCCCCCAGTAGGGACGTCCACAGATACGCAGTATTTT
>TRBV11-2|TRBD2|TRBJ2-2|-|15
CASSSGLVSTGELFF
TGTGCCAGCAGCTCAGGACTAGTTTCCACCGGGGAGCTGTTTTTT
>TRBV7-9|-|TRBJ2-3|-|13
CASSKGTGDTQYF
TGTGCCAGCAGCAAAGGGACGGGAGATACGCAGTATTTT
>TRBV18|-|TRBJ1-5|few|15
CASSQGPWGNQPQHF
TGTGCCAGCTCACAGGGCCCCTGGGGCAATCAGCCCCAGCATTTT
>TRBV7-2|-|TRBJ1-5|-|13
CASSFIPGQPQHF
TGTGCCAGCAGCTTTATCCCGGGACAGCCCCAGCATTTT
>TRBV6-6|-|TRBJ1-5|many|17
CASTSRGGQPSNQPQHF
TGTGCCAGCACCTCCCGGGGGGGACAACCTAGCAATCAGCCCCAGCATTTT
>TRBV12-3/TRBV12-4|-|TRBJ1-1|many|13
CASSRSLNTEAFF
TGTGCCAGCAGTCGGTCCTTGAACACTGAAGCTTTCTTT
>TRBV24-1|-|TRBJ2-1|-|14
CATSDSPTYNEQFF
TGTGCCACCAGTGATTCCCCAACCTACAATGAGCAGTTCTTC
>TRBV12-3/TRBV12-4|-|TRBJ1-6|many|13
CASSLGPSSPLHF
TGTGCCAGCAGTCTGGGACCCAGCTCACCCCTCCACTTT
>TRBV5-1|-|TRBJ2-7|few|18
CASSEPGPRRGNTYEQYF
TGCGCCAGCAGCGAACCGGGACCCCGACGGGGTAACACCTACGAGCAGTACTTC
>TRBV30|TRBD1|TRBJ1-6|many|15
CAWSGLGQQNSPLHF
TGTGCCTGGAGTGGACTGGGACAGCAAAATTCACCCCTCCACTTT
>TRBV7-6|TRBD1|TRBJ2-3|-|17
CASSPHRDRGLTDTQYF
TGTGCCAGCAGCCCACACCGGGACAGGGGTTTGACAGATACGCAGTATTTT
>TRBV12-3/TRBV12-4|-|TRBJ1-5|-|14
CASSLGDSNQPQHF
TGTGCCAGCAGTTTGGGGGATAGCAATCAGCCCCAGCATTTT
>TRBV12-3/TRBV12-4|-|TRBJ2-6|few|15
CASSLSPLGANVLTF
TGTGCCAGCAGTTTATCTCCGCTCGGGGCCAACGTCCTGACTTTC
>TRBV18|TRBD1|TRBJ2-6|few|19
CASSPRAQGAISGANVLTF
TGTGCCAGCTCACCGAGGGCGCAGGGGGCGATCTCTGGGGCCAACGTCCTGACTTTC
>TRBV28|-|TRBJ1-2|many|13
CASSATASYGYTF
TGTGCCAGCAGTGCCACAGCTTCGTATGGCTACACCTTC
>TRBV18|-|TRBJ2-3|many|15
CASSRDYLSMDTQYF
TGTGCCAGCTCACGCGACTACCTCTCTATGGATACGCAGTATTTT